This T cell receptor beta chain was recorded in a study of T-cell reconstitution after alpha-beta-depleted transplantation in children. This CDR3 region has 16 residues. Trimming shortened V by 6 bases and J by 0 bases, and 17 bases separated the two germline ends. Preparation of the TCRbeta library involved a method that used unique molecular identifiers. TCRdb re-called the PCR reads with MiXCR, one entry per CDR3 protein. The sample contains some 200,000 distinct CDR3 sequences, 8% to 10% of which appear only once. The count of this clonotype is one. This chain joins TRBV12-3 or TRBV12-4 and TRBJ1-1; no definite D call. The sequence was collected from a human donor who donated a stem cell graft to a child with acute lymphoblastic leukemia. Sequences were derived from PBMCs from the stem cell graft donor, sampled from the stem cell graft. CDR3 sequence: CASSPGDTIMNTEAFF. In DNA, the CDR3 is TGTGCCAGCAGCCCCGGGGATACGATAATGAACACTGAAGCTTTCTTT.